Below, 14 T cell receptor beta chains from the same sample are listed, as sequenced in a study of T-cell reconstitution after alpha-beta-depleted transplantation in children. Library preparation (for TCRbeta) was performed with unique molecular identifiers. TCRdb used MiXCR to reprocess the PCR reads, holding one entry per CDR3 protein. The repertoire has 55,000 to 65,000 distinct CDR3 sequences, roughly 46% of them found once; the top ten carry 95% to 98%. The sequencing used PBMCs, mostly from graft donor cells, collected 360 days after TCRalphabeta/CD19-depleted stem cell transplant. The source is a male patient between 5 and 17 years old who had a stem cell transplant for acute lymphoblastic leukemia, so the T cells may come from the graft donor.

J is TRBJ2-1 and V is TRBV4-1, with 10 positions matching TRBD2. CDR1 and CDR2 (germline): MGHRA, YSYEKL. The V and J ends lost 6 bases and 4 bases, in that order; junction bases with no gene match: 9. The CDR3 totals 16 residues. CDR3 coding DNA: TGCGCCAGCAGTCCCCGAGATAGCGGGAGGTACAATGAGCAGTTCTTC. This translates into CASSPRDSGRYNEQFF.

V is TRBV20-1 and J is TRBJ2-4; D is unclear. This CDR3 comprises 14 residues. The germline V gene encodes CDR1 DFQATT and CDR2 SNEGSKA (reference sequence). The V end was cut by 0 bases, the J end by 8 bases, with 14 bases between. CDR3 bases: TGCAGTGCTAGAGATCGCGGTTACTGGGACATTCAGTACTTC. It yields the protein CSARDRGYWDIQYF.

There are a few counts of this clonotype. A read error may account for a junction end that differs from germline. V is TRBV10-3 and J is TRBJ2-7; 10 bases map to TRBD2. Germline V gene data show CDR1 as ENHRY and CDR2 as SYGVKD. The CDR3 runs 13 residues. CDR3 loop: CAITEREGPEQYF. The CDR3 bases are TGTGCCATCACTGAGCGGGAGGGCCCCGAGCAGTACTTC.

The chain joins TRBV12-3 or TRBV12-4 to TRBJ1-2; TRBD1 is a possible D gene (5 bases). This CDR3 is built from 15 residues. The V and J ends lost 5 bases and 0 bases respectively, with 13 bases between them. The CDR3 nucleotides read TGTGCCAGCAGTCCCCCGATGGGGGCTAACTATGGCTACACCTTC. The encoded protein is CASSPPMGANYGYTF.

The chain combines TRBV15 with TRBJ2-2; D ambiguous. Trimming cost V 0 bases and J 5 bases, with 10 bases left between them. The CDR3 sequence is 15 residues long. The germline V gene has CDR1 LNHNV and CDR2 YYDKDF (reference sequence). The CDR3 loop reads CATSRDVTVTGELFF. CDR3 bases: TGTGCCACCAGCAGAGATGTTACCGTTACCGGGGAGCTGTTTTTT.

CDR3 amino acids: CASSRRTGGNNEQFF. DNA for the CDR3: TGTGCCAGCAGCCGTCGGACAGGGGGGAACAATGAGCAGTTCTTC. J is TRBJ2-1 and V is TRBV7-2, with 10 bases lining up with TRBD1. The length of the CDR3 is 15 residues. The V and J ends lost 5 bases and 5 bases, in that order; junction bases with no gene match: 6. Per the germline V gene, CDR1 is SGHTA and CDR2 is FQGNSA. The entire variable domain, with the rest obtained from reference TRBV7-2 and TRBJ2-1, is as follows: GAGVSQSPSNKVTEKGKDVELRCDPISGHTALYWYRQSLGQGLEFLIYFQGNSAPDKSGLPSDRFSAERTGGSVSTLTIQRTQQEDSAVYLCASSRRTGGNNEQFFGPGTRLTVL.

This clonotype occurred a few times. This sequence joins TRBV6-2 or TRBV6-3 and TRBJ2-1; tentatively, D is TRBD1 or TRBD2 (5 bases each). The V end lost 0 bases, the J end lost 12 bases, and 21 bases lay between the germline ends. The CDR3 is 16 residues long. From germline, CDR1 is MNHEY and CDR2 SVGEGT. CDR3 region: CASSYSKASWDQGQFF. The DNA for the CDR3 is TGTGCCAGCAGTTACTCGAAGGCTAGCTGGGATCAGGGGCAGTTCTTC.

This clonotype has only a few counts. The chain employs TRBV4-2 and TRBJ2-7; 9 bases align to TRBD2. The germline V gene encodes CDR1 LGHNA and CDR2 YNFKEQ. This CDR3 is built from 17 residues. V shed 1 base, J shed 3 bases, and the junction held 10 bases outside the gene matches. The CDR3 spells CASSQGAGGPWDYEQYF. CDR3 DNA: TGTGCCAGCAGCCAAGGAGCGGGGGGCCCTTGGGACTACGAGCAGTACTTC.

The rearrangement uses TRBV29-1 and TRBJ2-7; D remains unclear. V was clipped by 6 bases and J by 3 bases, with 12 bases between them. Germline CDR1 reads SQVTM; CDR2 reads ANQGSEA. The CDR3 contains 12 residues. The CDR3 bases are TGCAGCGTCCAGAGGACGGACTACGAGCAGTACTTC. This translates into CSVQRTDYEQYF.

This clonotype was recorded at least ten times. V is TRBV5-1 and J is TRBJ2-1; 13 bases map to TRBD2. CDR3 size: 16 residues. The V and J ends lost 2 bases and 7 bases, in that order; junction bases with no gene match: 6. Germline loops: CDR1 SGHRS, CDR2 YFSETQ. The CDR3 coding sequence is TGCGCCAGCAGCTTAACACTAGCGGGGGGGTTGAATGAGCAGTTCTTC. Amino acid sequence: CASSLTLAGGLNEQFF. The variable domain in full, completed from reference TRBV5-1 and TRBJ2-1, reads KAGVTQTPRYLIKTRGQQVTLSCSPISGHRSVSWYQQTPGQGLQFLFEYFSETQRNKGNFPGRFSGRQFSNSRSEMNVSTLELGDSALYLCASSLTLAGGLNEQFFGPGTRLTVL.

V is TRBV12-3 or TRBV12-4 and J is TRBJ1-1, with TRBD1 matching 10 bases. CDR3 length equals 14 residues. Trimming at V came to 5 bases and at J to 7 bases, leaving 7 bases not matched to a gene. The CDR3 is CASSPRQGANEAFF. CDR3 DNA: TGTGCCAGCAGTCCCCGACAGGGGGCGAATGAAGCTTTCTTT.

This clonotype was observed a single time. The chain employs TRBV18 and TRBJ2-7; 7 bases align to TRBD2. V dropped 2 bases and J dropped 2; count of bases not matched to a gene: 3. There are 14 residues in the CDR3. Germline values: CDR1 KGHSH, CDR2 LQKENI. The CDR3 region is CASSPIGLAYEQYF. CDR3 nucleotide sequence: TGTGCCAGCTCACCAATTGGACTAGCCTACGAGCAGTACTTC.

This clonotype was seen a handful of times. Here the CDR3 DNA reads TGTGCCAGCAGTCTAGACAGGGATGGTGGCTACACCTTC. Its translation: CASSLDRDGGYTF. The chain has TRBV3-1 and TRBJ1-2; TRBD1 agrees at 7 bases. Germline CDR1 LGHDT, CDR2 YNNKEL (reference sequence). The CDR3 spans 13 residues. V lost 6 bases and J lost 7; bases outside the gene matches: 8. The full variable domain, with the rest looked up from reference TRBV3-1 and TRBJ1-2, is DTAVSQTPKYLVTQMGNDKSIKCEQNLGHDTMYWYKQDSKKFLKIMFSYNNKELIINETVPNRFSPKSPDKAHLNLHINSLELGDSAVYFCASSLDRDGGYTFGSGTRLTVV.

The genes are TRBV12-3 or TRBV12-4 and TRBJ1-2; 11 positions agree with TRBD1. V trimming: 4 bases; J trimming: 4 bases; junction bases outside the gene matches: 11. This CDR3 has 17 residues. Written as DNA, the CDR3 is TGTGCCAGCAGTTCCCGGGACAGGGGGGTTGTAGGCTATGGCTACACCTTC. This encodes CASSSRDRGVVGYGYTF.